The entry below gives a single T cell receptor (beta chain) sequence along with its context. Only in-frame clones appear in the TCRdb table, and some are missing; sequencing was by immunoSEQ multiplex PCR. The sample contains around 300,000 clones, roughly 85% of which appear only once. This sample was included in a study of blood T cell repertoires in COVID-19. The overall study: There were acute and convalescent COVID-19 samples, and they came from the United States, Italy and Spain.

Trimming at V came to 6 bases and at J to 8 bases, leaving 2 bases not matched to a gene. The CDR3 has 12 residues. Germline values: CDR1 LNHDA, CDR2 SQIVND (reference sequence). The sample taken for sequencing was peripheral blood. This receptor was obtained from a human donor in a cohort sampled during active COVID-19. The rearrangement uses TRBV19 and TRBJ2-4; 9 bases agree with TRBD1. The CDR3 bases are TGTGCCAGTAGACGACAGGGGGACATTCAGTACTTC. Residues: CASRRQGDIQYF.